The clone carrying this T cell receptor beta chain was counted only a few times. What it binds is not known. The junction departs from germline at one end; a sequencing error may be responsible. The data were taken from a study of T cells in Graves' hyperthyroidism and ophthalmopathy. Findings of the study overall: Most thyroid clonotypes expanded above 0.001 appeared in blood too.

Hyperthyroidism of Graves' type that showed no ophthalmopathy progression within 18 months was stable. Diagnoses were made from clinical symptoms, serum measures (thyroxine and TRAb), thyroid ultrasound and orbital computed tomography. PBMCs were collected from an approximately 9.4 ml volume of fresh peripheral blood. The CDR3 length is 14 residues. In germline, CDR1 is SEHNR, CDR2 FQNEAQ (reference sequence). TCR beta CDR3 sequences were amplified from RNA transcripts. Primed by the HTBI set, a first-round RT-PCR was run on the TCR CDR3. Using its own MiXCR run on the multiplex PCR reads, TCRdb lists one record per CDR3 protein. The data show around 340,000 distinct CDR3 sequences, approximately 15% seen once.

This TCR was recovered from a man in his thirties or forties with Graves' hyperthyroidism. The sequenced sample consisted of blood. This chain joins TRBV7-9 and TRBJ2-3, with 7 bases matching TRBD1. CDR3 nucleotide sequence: TGTGCCGGCAGCTTAGTAACAGGGGTAGATACGCAGTATTTT. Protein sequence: CAGSLVTGVDTQYF.